A single sample gave rise to the 10 T cell receptor beta chains below, sequenced in a study of shared clonotypes between healthy human individuals. Sequencing used immunoSEQ multiplex PCR; TCRdb keeps in-frame clones, though not all of them. This sample carries millions of clones, more than 80% of them seen once, and the ten largest clones take 0.39%. Sequencing input: naive CD4+ T cells from PBMCs. Subset indicated: CD45RA+ positively selected. Source of these receptors: a man aged 18 to 29 in good health. Some clones in this sample may be carry-over from other donors' samples.

The chain employs TRBV13 and TRBJ1-1, with 8 bases that match TRBD1. V was pared by 4 bases and J by 12 bases, with 10 bases of the junction left unmatched. The length of the CDR3 is 13 residues. CDR1 is PRHDT, CDR2 FYEKMQ, per germline (reference sequence). CDR3 loop: CASSSRSDRGSFF. CDR3 nucleotide sequence: TGTGCCAGCAGCTCTCGCTCTGACAGGGGATCTTTCTTT.

The chain combines TRBV19 with TRBJ1-4, with 9 bases fitting TRBD1. The ends lost 4 bases at V and 6 bases at J; junction bases unmatched: 6. The germline CDR1 and CDR2 sequences are LNHDA and SQIVND (reference sequence). The CDR3 runs to 15 residues. The CDR3 spells CASSTGDRDYEKLFF. CDR3 DNA: TGTGCCAGTAGTACCGGGGACAGGGATTATGAAAAACTGTTTTTT.

The V and J genes are TRBV5-8 and TRBJ2-1, with TRBD1 identical over 7 bases. The CDR3 length is 15 residues. Looked up from germline, CDR1 is SGHTS and CDR2 is YDEGEE. J gave up 7 bases and V 1 base, and 8 bases lay outside the gene matches. This chain's CDR3 is CASSLTWTGRNEQFF. The CDR3 DNA sequence: TGTGCCAGCAGCTTGACTTGGACAGGTAGAAATGAGCAGTTCTTC.

With regard to this clone: Other DNA sequences from this sample encode an identical CDR3 as well. The V and J genes are TRBV18 and TRBJ1-5, with D unresolved. Germline V gene lookup returns CDR1 KGHSH and CDR2 LQKENI. Deletions cut 4 bases from V and 1 base from J, with 5 bases between. The CDR3 contains 13 residues. The CDR3 coding sequence is TGTGCCAGCTCACTAGACAGCAATCAGCCCCAGCATTTT. Its protein product is CASSLDSNQPQHF.

V usage is TRBV6-5 and J usage is TRBJ2-5; D unclear. The CDR3 covers 12 residues. CDR1 MNHEY and CDR2 SVGAGI come from the germline V gene. V lost 6 bases, J lost 9 bases, and 14 bases lay in between. DNA for the CDR3: TGTGCCAGCAGCCGCGAGGACGCAGCCCAGTACTTC. Protein: CASSREDAAQYF.

V is TRBV7-2 and J is TRBJ1-5; TRBD1 matches at 7 bases. Per germline, CDR1 SGHTA and CDR2 FQGNSA. After removal of 1 base from V and 4 bases from J, the junction contained 16 bases not matched to a gene. The CDR3 is 19 residues long. Written as DNA, the CDR3 is TGTGCCAGCAGCTTAGTGTTTGTCAACCCGGGACAGCAAAATCAGCCCCAGCATTTT. Protein: CASSLVFVNPGQQNQPQHF.

The count of this clone is one. The V and J genes are TRBV28 and TRBJ2-5, with 10 positions matching TRBD2. V lost 6 bases and J lost 3; bases outside the gene matches: 16. Germline CDR1 is MDHEN and CDR2 is SYDVKM. CDR3 length equals 18 residues. CDR3 nucleotide sequence: TGTGCCAGCAGGCCAGAGCGGCTAGCGGGAGTTATCGAAGAGACCCAGTACTTC. It specifies CASRPERLAGVIEETQYF.

The chain has TRBV28 and TRBJ2-1; 11 bases are a match to TRBD2. Germline CDR1 and CDR2: MDHEN and SYDVKM. There are 15 residues in the CDR3. The V and J ends lost 4 bases and 9 bases, in that order; junction bases with no gene match: 8. The CDR3: CASSSTLSGRGEQFF. CDR3 nucleotide sequence: TGTGCCAGCAGTTCAACCCTTAGCGGGAGGGGTGAGCAGTTCTTC.

The rearrangement joins TRBV18 to TRBJ1-1; D perhaps matches TRBD1 (5 bases). The V and J ends lost 1 base and 4 bases respectively, with 7 bases between them. The CDR3 consists of 13 residues. Germline lookup yields CDR1 KGHSH and CDR2 LQKENI. The DNA of the CDR3 is TGTGCCAGCTCACCACAGGGGCTCACTGAAGCTTTCTTT. Protein: CASSPQGLTEAFF.

V gene TRBV10-3 combines with J gene TRBJ1-1, with 7 bases aligning to TRBD1. In germline, CDR1 is ENHRY, CDR2 SYGVKD. CDR3 length: 13 residues. Losses at the gene ends were 7 bases for V and 1 base for J; bases not matched to a gene: 3. The CDR3 spells CAITWDRNTEAFF. The DNA of the CDR3 is TGTGCCATCACCTGGGACAGGAACACTGAAGCTTTCTTT.